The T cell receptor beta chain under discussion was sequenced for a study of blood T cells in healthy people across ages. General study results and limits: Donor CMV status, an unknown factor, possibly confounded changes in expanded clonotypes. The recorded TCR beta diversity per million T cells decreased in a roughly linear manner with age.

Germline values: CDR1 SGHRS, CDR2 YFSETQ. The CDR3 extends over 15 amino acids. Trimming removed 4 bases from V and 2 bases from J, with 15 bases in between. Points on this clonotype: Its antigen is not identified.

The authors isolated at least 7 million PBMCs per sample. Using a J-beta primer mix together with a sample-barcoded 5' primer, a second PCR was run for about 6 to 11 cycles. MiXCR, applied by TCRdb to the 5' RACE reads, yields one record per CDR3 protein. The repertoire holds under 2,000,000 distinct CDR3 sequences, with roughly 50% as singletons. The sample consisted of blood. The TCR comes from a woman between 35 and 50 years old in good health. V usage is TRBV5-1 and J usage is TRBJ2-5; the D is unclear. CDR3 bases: TGCGCCAGCAGCATCCGACCGGGCGATCAAGAGACCCAGTACTTC. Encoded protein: CASSIRPGDQETQYF.